This is a list of T cell receptor beta chains from one sample in a study of blood T cell repertoires in COVID-19. Sequencing used immunoSEQ multiplex PCR; TCRdb keeps in-frame clones, though not all of them. The sample has more than 250,000 clones, about 83% seen once. The sequenced sample was PBMCs or T cells enriched from blood (not recorded which). The receptor source for this set is a woman between 35 and 50 years old who had recovered from COVID-19. The CDR3 runs from the conserved cysteine through the conserved F or W. Fields, in order: clone size, D gene, V gene, J gene, CDR3 length, CDR3 protein, CDR3 DNA. D genes are given only for firm matches. Size is stated for part of the rows, as once, few or many counts, or as a class when the clone is expanded.

clone_size: .
d_call: TRBD1
v_call: TRBV18
j_call: TRBJ2-7
cdr3_length: 16
cdr3_aa: CASSPNRDRGNSEQYF
cdr3_nt: TGTGCCAGCTCACCGAACAGGGACAGGGGGAATAGCGAGCAGTACTTC

clone_size: .
d_call: .
v_call: TRBV30
j_call: TRBJ1-4
cdr3_length: 15
cdr3_aa: CAWSVQLGTNEKLFF
cdr3_nt: TGTGCCTGGAGTGTACAACTGGGCACTAATGAAAAACTGTTTTTT

clone_size: .
d_call: .
v_call: TRBV12-3/TRBV12-4
j_call: TRBJ1-1
cdr3_length: 13
cdr3_aa: CASSFGGNTEAFF
cdr3_nt: TGTGCCAGCAGTTTCGGTGGGAACACTGAAGCTTTCTTT

clone_size: .
d_call: .
v_call: TRBV7-3
j_call: TRBJ2-3
cdr3_length: 14
cdr3_aa: CASSLGGGSDTQYF
cdr3_nt: TGTGCCAGCAGCCTCGGAGGGGGCAGTGATACGCAGTATTTT

clone_size: .
d_call: .
v_call: TRBV4-1
j_call: TRBJ1-5
cdr3_length: 15
cdr3_aa: CASSQDGGTNQPQHF
cdr3_nt: TGCGCCAGCAGCCAAGATGGGGGGACCAATCAGCCCCAGCATTTT

clone_size: .
d_call: .
v_call: TRBV6-2/TRBV6-3
j_call: TRBJ2-7
cdr3_length: 15
cdr3_aa: CASSQHFDSSYEQYF
cdr3_nt: TGTGCCAGCAGCCAACATTTTGACAGCTCCTACGAGCAGTACTTC

clone_size: .
d_call: .
v_call: TRBV3-1/TRBV3-2
j_call: TRBJ2-3
cdr3_length: 15
cdr3_aa: CASSHSSTSTDTQYF
cdr3_nt: TGTGCCAGCAGCCACTCTAGCACCAGCACAGATACGCAGTATTTT

clone_size: .
d_call: TRBD2
v_call: TRBV7-2
j_call: TRBJ2-2
cdr3_length: 16
cdr3_aa: CASPGLAEMNTGELFF
cdr3_nt: TGTGCCAGCCCGGGACTAGCGGAGATGAACACCGGGGAGCTGTTTTTT

clone_size: .
d_call: .
v_call: TRBV30
j_call: TRBJ2-3
cdr3_length: 13
cdr3_aa: CAWSAQTGDTQYF
cdr3_nt: TGTGCCTGGAGTGCCCAGACAGGAGATACGCAGTATTTT

clone_size: .
d_call: .
v_call: TRBV6-5
j_call: TRBJ1-5
cdr3_length: 14
cdr3_aa: CASSRGSQVQPQHF
cdr3_nt: TGTGCCAGCAGTAGGGGCTCTCAGGTTCAGCCCCAGCATTTT

clone_size: .
d_call: .
v_call: TRBV4-2
j_call: TRBJ2-5
cdr3_length: 15
cdr3_aa: CASSPGDKAEETQYF
cdr3_nt: TGTGCCAGCAGCCCAGGGGACAAAGCGGAAGAGACCCAGTACTTC

clone_size: .
d_call: .
v_call: TRBV27
j_call: TRBJ2-3
cdr3_length: 13
cdr3_aa: CASSLSTGDTQYF
cdr3_nt: TGTGCCAGCAGTTTATCCACGGGGGATACGCAGTATTTT

clone_size: .
d_call: .
v_call: TRBV3-1/TRBV3-2
j_call: TRBJ1-4
cdr3_length: 13
cdr3_aa: CASSQAQNEKLFF
cdr3_nt: TGTGCCAGCAGCCAGGCACAAAATGAAAAACTGTTTTTT

clone_size: .
d_call: .
v_call: TRBV15
j_call: TRBJ2-7
cdr3_length: 14
cdr3_aa: CATSSRNPSYEQYF
cdr3_nt: TGTGCCACCAGCAGCAGGAATCCCTCCTACGAGCAGTACTTC

clone_size: .
d_call: .
v_call: TRBV24-1
j_call: TRBJ2-1
cdr3_length: 16
cdr3_aa: CATSEHVASSYNEQFF
cdr3_nt: TGTGCCACCAGTGAGCATGTTGCTAGCTCCTACAATGAGCAGTTCTTC

clone_size: .
d_call: .
v_call: TRBV11-2
j_call: TRBJ2-7
cdr3_length: 16
cdr3_aa: CASSLDIRVRSFEQYF
cdr3_nt: TGTGCCAGCAGCTTAGATATCAGGGTCAGGTCATTTGAGCAGTACTTC

clone_size: .
d_call: TRBD1
v_call: TRBV7-2
j_call: TRBJ2-7
cdr3_length: 13
cdr3_aa: CASSSDRGNEQYF
cdr3_nt: TGTGCCAGCAGCAGTGACAGGGGCAACGAGCAGTACTTC

clone_size: .
d_call: TRBD1
v_call: TRBV7-9
j_call: TRBJ2-7
cdr3_length: 12
cdr3_aa: CASSQQGYEQYF
cdr3_nt: TGTGCCAGCAGCCAACAGGGGTACGAGCAGTACTTC

clone_size: .
d_call: .
v_call: TRBV28
j_call: TRBJ1-1
cdr3_length: 15
cdr3_aa: CASSPRQTAGTEAFF
cdr3_nt: TGTGCCAGCAGTCCCCGCCAGACAGCGGGCACTGAAGCTTTCTTT

clone_size: .
d_call: .
v_call: TRBV21-1
j_call: TRBJ1-4
cdr3_length: 13
cdr3_aa: CASIPDRWEKLFF
cdr3_nt: TGTGCCAGCATTCCAGACAGGTGGGAAAAACTGTTTTTT

clone_size: .
d_call: TRBD2
v_call: TRBV4-1
j_call: TRBJ2-5
cdr3_length: 15
cdr3_aa: CASSQVVGGPETQYF
cdr3_nt: TGCGCCAGCAGCCAAGTAGTGGGAGGGCCCGAGACCCAGTACTTC

clone_size: .
d_call: TRBD2
v_call: TRBV10-1
j_call: TRBJ2-7
cdr3_length: 15
cdr3_aa: CASSPEGLVGDEQYF
cdr3_nt: TGCGCCAGCAGTCCCGAGGGACTAGTAGGCGACGAGCAGTACTTC

clone_size: few
d_call: .
v_call: TRBV7-7
j_call: TRBJ2-7
cdr3_length: 12
cdr3_aa: CASSRGRYEQYF
cdr3_nt: TGTGCTAGCAGCCGAGGGCGCTACGAGCAGTACTTC

clone_size: .
d_call: .
v_call: TRBV2
j_call: TRBJ2-6
cdr3_length: 17
cdr3_aa: CASSEALRGSGANVLTF
cdr3_nt: TGTGCCAGCAGTGAAGCGCTTCGGGGATCTGGGGCCAACGTCCTGACTTTC

clone_size: .
d_call: .
v_call: TRBV9
j_call: TRBJ2-1
cdr3_length: 13
cdr3_aa: CASSAKLDNEQFF
cdr3_nt: TGTGCCAGCAGCGCAAAATTAGACAATGAGCAGTTCTTC

clone_size: .
d_call: TRBD1
v_call: TRBV11-3
j_call: TRBJ1-1
cdr3_length: 14
cdr3_aa: CASSLVRTGVEAFF
cdr3_nt: TGTGCCAGCAGCTTAGTCCGGACAGGGGTGGAAGCTTTCTTT

clone_size: few
d_call: TRBD2
v_call: TRBV28
j_call: TRBJ2-2
cdr3_length: 17
cdr3_aa: CASSFDPSGRRLGELFF
cdr3_nt: TGTGCCAGCAGTTTTGATCCTAGCGGGAGGCGTCTCGGGGAGCTGTTTTTT

clone_size: few
d_call: .
v_call: TRBV5-1
j_call: TRBJ1-2
cdr3_length: 15
cdr3_aa: CASSLASGGSYGYTF
cdr3_nt: TGCGCCAGCAGCTTGGCATCGGGGGGCTCCTATGGCTACACCTTC

clone_size: .
d_call: TRBD1
v_call: TRBV30
j_call: TRBJ1-2
cdr3_length: 15
cdr3_aa: CAWSTRDRGLHGYTF
cdr3_nt: TGTGCCTGGAGTACCCGAGACAGGGGGCTTCATGGCTACACCTTC

clone_size: few
d_call: .
v_call: TRBV2
j_call: TRBJ1-5
cdr3_length: 15
cdr3_aa: CASRRFTDSNQPQHF
cdr3_nt: TGTGCCAGCAGGAGGTTCACCGATAGCAATCAGCCCCAGCATTTT

clone_size: .
d_call: .
v_call: TRBV30
j_call: TRBJ2-1
cdr3_length: 12
cdr3_aa: CAWSLGAWEQFF
cdr3_nt: TGTGCCTGGAGCCTGGGGGCGTGGGAGCAGTTCTTC

clone_size: .
d_call: TRBD2
v_call: TRBV15
j_call: TRBJ2-1
cdr3_length: 16
cdr3_aa: CATSGLGRLDYNEQFF
cdr3_nt: TGTGCCACCAGCGGACTAGGACGGTTGGATTACAATGAGCAGTTCTTC

clone_size: once
d_call: TRBD2
v_call: TRBV5-4
j_call: TRBJ2-3
cdr3_length: 18
cdr3_aa: CASSAGTSGATSTDTQYF
cdr3_nt: TGTGCCAGCAGCGCCGGGACTAGCGGGGCTACTAGCACAGATACGCAGTATTTT

clone_size: .
d_call: TRBD2
v_call: TRBV19
j_call: TRBJ2-3
cdr3_length: 15
cdr3_aa: CASSIAKAGADTQYF
cdr3_nt: TGTGCCAGTAGTATAGCGAAGGCGGGGGCAGATACGCAGTATTTT

clone_size: .
d_call: .
v_call: TRBV18
j_call: TRBJ2-7
cdr3_length: 13
cdr3_aa: CASSPRGDYEQYF
cdr3_nt: TGTGCCAGCTCACCACGGGGAGACTACGAGCAGTACTTC

clone_size: .
d_call: .
v_call: TRBV7-9
j_call: TRBJ1-6
cdr3_length: 15
cdr3_aa: CASSHPGQQNSPLHF
cdr3_nt: TGTGCCAGCAGCCACCCCGGACAGCAAAATTCACCCCTCCACTTT

clone_size: few
d_call: TRBD2
v_call: TRBV28
j_call: TRBJ2-7
cdr3_length: 14
cdr3_aa: CASRLAGRFYEQYF
cdr3_nt: TGTGCCAGCAGACTAGCGGGACGTTTCTACGAGCAGTACTTC

clone_size: .
d_call: .
v_call: TRBV4-3
j_call: TRBJ1-1
cdr3_length: 14
cdr3_aa: CASSQDGTGGEAFF
cdr3_nt: TGCGCCAGCAGCCAAGATGGTACGGGTGGTGAAGCTTTCTTT

clone_size: .
d_call: .
v_call: TRBV6-4
j_call: TRBJ2-3
cdr3_length: 13
cdr3_aa: CASSRSGTDTQYF
cdr3_nt: TGTGCCAGCAGTCGCAGCGGCACAGATACGCAGTATTTT

clone_size: once
d_call: .
v_call: TRBV7-9
j_call: TRBJ2-7
cdr3_length: 12
cdr3_aa: CASSLLGYEQYF
cdr3_nt: TGTGCCAGCAGCTTACTCGGGTACGAGCAGTACTTC

clone_size: .
d_call: TRBD2
v_call: TRBV6-5
j_call: TRBJ2-5
cdr3_length: 13
cdr3_aa: CASSKRDGETQYF
cdr3_nt: TGTGCCAGCAGTAAGCGGGACGGGGAGACCCAGTACTTC

clone_size: .
d_call: TRBD2
v_call: TRBV7-2
j_call: TRBJ2-7
cdr3_length: 16
cdr3_aa: CASSWVPLAGGFEQYF
cdr3_nt: TGTGCCAGCAGCTGGGTCCCCCTAGCGGGAGGGTTCGAGCAGTACTTC

clone_size: once
d_call: TRBD1
v_call: TRBV3-1/TRBV3-2
j_call: TRBJ1-5
cdr3_length: 16
cdr3_aa: CASSHNGGGGNQPQHF
cdr3_nt: TGTGCCAGCAGCCACAACGGAGGGGGCGGCAATCAGCCCCAGCATTTT

clone_size: .
d_call: TRBD2
v_call: TRBV2
j_call: TRBJ2-5
cdr3_length: 16
cdr3_aa: CASSRTGLAGKETQYF
cdr3_nt: TGTGCCAGCAGTCGCACGGGACTAGCGGGTAAAGAGACCCAGTACTTC

clone_size: .
d_call: TRBD2
v_call: TRBV9
j_call: TRBJ2-2
cdr3_length: 15
cdr3_aa: CASTPSGANTGELFF
cdr3_nt: TGTGCCAGCACCCCTAGCGGGGCGAACACCGGGGAGCTGTTTTTT

clone_size: once
d_call: TRBD2
v_call: TRBV7-2
j_call: TRBJ2-7
cdr3_length: 15
cdr3_aa: CASSLSGLAVYEQYF
cdr3_nt: TGTGCCAGCAGCTTATCGGGACTAGCGGTCTACGAGCAGTACTTC

clone_size: .
d_call: TRBD1
v_call: TRBV7-3
j_call: TRBJ2-2
cdr3_length: 14
cdr3_aa: CASSLNPGGGELFF
cdr3_nt: TGTGCCAGCAGCTTAAACCCAGGGGGCGGGGAGCTGTTTTTT

clone_size: .
d_call: .
v_call: TRBV1
j_call: TRBJ2-5
cdr3_length: 14
cdr3_aa: CTHKVPGGPETQYF
cdr3_nt: TGCACCCACAAAGTTCCCGGGGGTCCAGAGACCCAGTACTTC